A single sample gave rise to the 26 T cell receptor beta chains below, sequenced in a study of T cell repertoires in cytomegalovirus infection. Using its own MiXCR run on the reads, TCRdb lists one record per CDR3 protein. This repertoire shows about 740,000 distinct CDR3 sequences, about 30% found once; its top ten account for 15% to 20%. These receptors have no known antigen. This sample comprised cultured PBMCs, obtained from culture after CMV antigen stimulation. The receptors were gathered from a human donor in good health (CMV status not recorded). Some clones in this sample may be carry-over from other donors' samples.

This clonotype occurred a few times. The rearrangement joins TRBV28 to TRBJ1-1; TRBD1 aligns across 9 bases. The V and J ends lost 3 bases and 6 bases, in that order; junction bases with no gene match: 8. Germline V gives CDR1 MDHEN, CDR2 SYDVKM. The CDR3 is 15 amino acids. CDR3 in DNA: TGTGCCAGCAGTTTCCGGGACAGGGTTCTTCCTGAAGCTTTCTTT. Translation: CASSFRDRVLPEAFF.

The table lists this clonotype with many counts. V usage is TRBV7-2 and J usage is TRBJ2-6, with no clear D. Germline lookup yields CDR1 SGHTA and CDR2 FQGNSA. There are 15 residues in the CDR3. The V and J ends lost 8 bases and 2 bases respectively, with 13 bases between them. CDR3: CASRLLSAGANVLTF. The CDR3 DNA sequence: TGTGCCAGCCGCCTCTTATCGGCTGGGGCCAACGTCCTGACTTTC.

The chain joins TRBV7-2 to TRBJ2-7; the D is unclear. The V gene lost 1 base and the J gene lost 3 bases, with 10 bases spanning the gap. This CDR3 has 14 residues. The V gene's germline CDR1 is SGHTA and CDR2 FQGNSA. The CDR3 sequence is CASSLGVGNYEQYF. The DNA for the CDR3 is TGTGCCAGCAGCTTAGGTGTAGGGAACTACGAGCAGTACTTC. The full variable domain, its missing parts supplied by reference TRBV7-2 and TRBJ2-7, is GAGVSQSPSNKVTEKGKDVELRCDPISGHTALYWYRQSLGQGLEFLIYFQGNSAPDKSGLPSDRFSAERTGGSVSTLTIQRTQQEDSAVYLCASSLGVGNYEQYFGPGTRLTVT.

The gene calls are TRBV6-2 or TRBV6-3 and TRBJ1-2; no clear D gene. Germline V lookup: CDR1 MNHEY, CDR2 SVGEGT. The length of the CDR3 is 14 residues. V lost 7 bases and J lost 6, with 18 bases in between. Written as DNA, the CDR3 is TGTGCCAGCATTCCCGGACCTACTAGGGATGGCTACACCTTC. As protein: CASIPGPTRDGYTF.

V is TRBV6-6 and J is TRBJ2-6; 10 nucleotides align to TRBD1. The J segment lost 4 bases and the V segment lost 2 bases, leaving 14 bases of the junction unmatched. The CDR3 sequence is 20 residues long. Germline-derived CDR1 and CDR2 are MNHNY and SVGAGI (reference sequence). The CDR3 loop reads CASSYPRRQGARSGANVLTF. In DNA form, the CDR3 reads TGTGCCAGCAGTTACCCGAGGAGACAGGGGGCGAGGTCAGGGGCCAACGTCCTGACTTTC.

This clonotype has at least ten counts. The chain couples TRBV7-2 to TRBJ1-6; 7 positions agree with TRBD1. The V gene's germline CDR1 is SGHTA and CDR2 FQGNSA. Unmatched junction bases numbered 8, after V lost 5 bases and J lost 7 bases. CDR3 length: 15 residues. CDR3 nucleotide sequence: TGTGCCAGCAGCCAATGGGACAGTCCGAATTCACCCCTCCACTTT. Translating it yields CASSQWDSPNSPLHF.

The V gene is TRBV28, the J gene TRBJ2-3, with D possibly TRBD2 on 7 matching bases. Germline loops: CDR1 MDHEN, CDR2 SYDVKM. The CDR3 runs 15 residues. Trimming removed 5 bases from V and 2 bases from J, with 14 bases in between. DNA of the CDR3: TGTGCCAGCAGTCCGGGGGGCGCCTACACAGATACGCAGTATTTT. Protein: CASSPGGAYTDTQYF.

The gene calls are TRBV12-3 or TRBV12-4 and TRBJ1-2; D not certain. Trimming pared 7 bases from V and 2 bases from J, leaving 8 bases between. The CDR3 totals 12 residues. In nucleotides, the CDR3 is TGTGCCAGCAACTCAAACAACTATGGCTACACCTTC. Its translation: CASNSNNYGYTF.

J is TRBJ2-2 and V is TRBV6-2 or TRBV6-3; D is perhaps TRBD2 (5 bases). Germline V CDR1 and CDR2: MNHEY, SVGEGT. V was pared by 5 bases and J by 4 bases, with 14 bases between. CDR3 size: 15 residues. DNA for the CDR3: TGTGCCAGCAGTACTACTCTTGGGAGCACCGGGGAGCTGTTTTTT. It translates to CASSTTLGSTGELFF.

There are a few counts of this clonotype. The chain couples TRBV7-2 to TRBJ2-7, with TRBD1 matching 7 bases. The CDR3 spans 15 residues. V was pared by 2 bases and J by 2 bases, with 6 bases of the junction left unmatched. Per the germline V gene, CDR1 is SGHTA and CDR2 is FQGNSA. CDR3 loop: CASSLKPGQPYEQYF. The CDR3 coding sequence is TGTGCCAGCAGCTTAAAACCGGGACAGCCCTACGAGCAGTACTTC. The full variable domain, with the rest looked up from reference TRBV7-2 and TRBJ2-7, is GAGVSQSPSNKVTEKGKDVELRCDPISGHTALYWYRQSLGQGLEFLIYFQGNSAPDKSGLPSDRFSAERTGGSVSTLTIQRTQQEDSAVYLCASSLKPGQPYEQYFGPGTRLTVT.

J is TRBJ2-3 and V is TRBV18, with D hard to call. CDR1 is KGHSH and CDR2 is LQKENI in the germline V gene. The germline V and J ends were trimmed by 2 bases and 4 bases, with 10 bases remaining between them. The CDR3 is 14 amino acids. For the CDR3, the DNA is TGTGCCAGCTCACCAAGGAGCTCGCCAGATACGCAGTATTTT. Translating gives CASSPRSSPDTQYF.

The chain uses TRBV7-6 and TRBJ2-5; maybe TRBD2 (6 bases). Looked up from germline, CDR1 is SGHVS and CDR2 is FNYEAQ. The CDR3 loop spans 12 amino acids. V dropped 2 bases and J dropped 9 bases, with 10 bases sitting between them. CDR3: CASSLTSGAQYF. The CDR3 nucleotides read TGTGCCAGCAGCTTAACTTCGGGGGCCCAGTACTTC.

Many counts were recorded for this clonotype. The rearrangement uses TRBV7-8 and TRBJ2-4; 7 bases are shared with TRBD2. Germline V gene sequence: CDR1 SGHVS, CDR2 FQNEAQ. V was clipped by 4 bases and J by 5 bases; unmatched bases: 5. CDR3 length equals 14 residues. In DNA, the CDR3 is TGTGCCAGCAGCTCACGTGGGGGGGAAAACATTCAGTACTTC. Its translation is CASSSRGGENIQYF.

The chain has TRBV4-1 and TRBJ1-2; a possible D gene is TRBD1 (6 bases). Trimming cost V 4 bases and J 4 bases, with 19 bases left between them. CDR1 is MGHRA, CDR2 YSYEKL, per germline. The CDR3 contains 16 residues. Written as DNA, the CDR3 is TGCGCCAGCAGCCTAGACTATACGGGAGGGGGCTATGGCTACACCTTC. Protein: CASSLDYTGGGYGYTF.

In its sample, this clonotype was seen many times. V is TRBV6-5 and J is TRBJ2-3, with 9 bases matching TRBD2. Germline CDR1 and CDR2: MNHEY and SVGAGI. The CDR3 loop spans 17 amino acids. With V trimmed by 2 bases and J by 0 bases, 6 bases remained unmatched. The CDR3 bases are TGTGCCAGCAGTTACAGGACTAGCGCAACTAGCACAGATACGCAGTATTTT. Protein: CASSYRTSATSTDTQYF.

This sequence joins TRBV19 and TRBJ1-1; D remains ambiguous. Trimming removed 3 bases at V and 3 bases at J, with 8 bases between. In germline, CDR1 is LNHDA, CDR2 SQIVND (reference sequence). This CDR3 region has 13 residues. CDR3 sequence reads: CASSMDPDTEAFF. CDR3 coding DNA: TGTGCCAGTAGTATGGATCCGGACACTGAAGCTTTCTTT.

The gene calls are TRBV10-3 and TRBJ2-6, with a possible D match to TRBD2 (5 bases). The CDR3 has 14 amino acids. Trimming took off 6 bases at V and 4 bases at J, with 10 bases between the two ends. CDR1 ENHRY and CDR2 SYGVKD come from the germline V gene. The CDR3 nucleotides are TGTGCCATCAGCGGGGTTGGAGGGGCCAACGTCCTGACTTTC. Amino acids: CAISGVGGANVLTF.

This clonotype was found a few times. The chain couples TRBV7-2 to TRBJ2-4; D unclear. Trimming took 6 bases from V and 6 from J, leaving 9 bases between them. CDR3 size: 12 residues. The germline CDR1 and CDR2 sequences are SGHTA and FQGNSA. DNA for the CDR3: TGTGCCAGCAGGGAAGTGGCAAACATTCAGTACTTC. It yields the protein CASREVANIQYF.

V is TRBV20-1 and J is TRBJ2-2, with 8 bases matching TRBD2. This CDR3 contains 14 residues. Germline V gives CDR1 DFQATT, CDR2 SNEGSKA (reference sequence). The V segment lost 3 bases and the J segment 5 bases; nucleotides outside the gene matches: 5. In nucleotides, the CDR3 is TGCAGTGCTAGTGGTAGCGGGACAACCGGGGAGCTGTTTTTT. This gives the protein CSASGSGTTGELFF.

V and J are TRBV11-2 and TRBJ1-5, with 12 bases identical to TRBD1. This CDR3 has 18 amino acids. The trim removed 1 base at V and 4 bases at J, leaving 8 bases unmatched. Germline V gene lookup returns CDR1 SGHAT and CDR2 FQNNGV. The CDR3 DNA sequence: TGTGCCAGCAGCTTAGGTCGGGGACAGGGGGCAAAAAATCAGCCCCAGCATTTT. This codes for CASSLGRGQGAKNQPQHF. Based on the CDR3 plus reference TRBV11-2 and TRBJ1-5, the full variable domain is EAGVAQSPRYKIIEKRQSVAFWCNPISGHATLYWYQQILGQGPKLLIQFQNNGVVDDSQLPKDRFSAERLKGVDSTLKIQPAKLEDSAVYLCASSLGRGQGAKNQPQHFGDGTRLSIL.

In its sample, this clonotype was seen a few times. V is TRBV6-6 and J is TRBJ1-2; tentatively, D is TRBD1 (5 bases). Germline CDR1 reads MNHNY; CDR2 reads SVGAGI (reference sequence). The CDR3 totals 14 residues. The V gene lost 10 bases and the J gene lost 8 bases, with 23 bases spanning the gap. As DNA, the CDR3 is TGTGCCACAAACGACAGAGTCCTACTGGAAGGCTACACCTTC. Residues: CATNDRVLLEGYTF.

The V and J genes are TRBV19 and TRBJ2-7; TRBD2 matches 8 bases. CDR3 length: 15 residues. Germline V gene sequence: CDR1 LNHDA, CDR2 SQIVND (reference sequence). J lost 3 bases, V lost 6 bases, and 10 bases had no gene match. The DNA for the CDR3 is TGTGCCAGTAGCCCCGCGCGGGGGGCGTACTACGAGCAGTACTTC. As protein: CASSPARGAYYEQYF. Complete variable domain (other parts from reference TRBV19 and TRBJ2-7): DGGITQSPKYLFRKEGQNVTLSCEQNLNHDAMYWYRQDPGQGLRLIYYSQIVNDFQKGDIAEGYSVSREKKESFPLTVTSAQKNPTAFYLCASSPARGAYYEQYFGPGTRLTVT.

This clonotype was observed at least ten times. An end of the junction differs from the germline gene, which may be a read error. This chain links TRBV5-1 with TRBJ2-5, with unresolved D. The CDR3 has 13 residues. CDR1 SGHRS and CDR2 YFSETQ come from the germline V gene. DNA for the CDR3: TGTGCCAGCAGTCCCGGCGATCAAGAGACCCAGTACTTC. Amino acids: CASSPGDQETQYF.

This clonotype was observed a few times. The chain links TRBV11-2 to TRBJ1-2; D might be TRBD1 (5 bases). CDR1 and CDR2 (germline): SGHAT, FQNNGV. CDR3 length: 13 amino acids. Deletions cut 5 bases from V and 4 bases from J, with 11 bases between. The CDR3 DNA sequence: TGTGCCAGCAGCCCCGTGGACATCTATGGCTACACCTTC. Residues: CASSPVDIYGYTF. Full variable domain (outside the CDR3, taken from reference TRBV11-2 and TRBJ1-2): EAGVAQSPRYKIIEKRQSVAFWCNPISGHATLYWYQQILGQGPKLLIQFQNNGVVDDSQLPKDRFSAERLKGVDSTLKIQPAKLEDSAVYLCASSPVDIYGYTFGSGTRLTVV.

This clonotype was seen only once. The genes are TRBV28 and TRBJ1-2, with 7 positions matching TRBD1. V was pared by 7 bases and J by 6 bases, with 8 bases of the junction left unmatched. This CDR3 spans 13 amino acids. CDR1 MDHEN and CDR2 SYDVKM come from the germline V gene. The CDR3 sequence is CASIRNRGDGYTF. CDR3 coding DNA: TGTGCCAGCATAAGGAACAGGGGAGATGGCTACACCTTC.

The CDR3 loop reads CASSQEQGPGETQYF. The CDR3 DNA reads TGTGCCAGCAGCCAGGAACAGGGCCCAGGGGAGACCCAGTACTTC. The J gene is TRBJ2-5, the V gene TRBV4-2; weak D call: TRBD1 (6 bases). The V and J ends lost 3 bases and 5 bases respectively, with 16 bases between them. CDR3 length equals 15 residues. The V gene's germline CDR1 is LGHNA and CDR2 YNFKEQ.